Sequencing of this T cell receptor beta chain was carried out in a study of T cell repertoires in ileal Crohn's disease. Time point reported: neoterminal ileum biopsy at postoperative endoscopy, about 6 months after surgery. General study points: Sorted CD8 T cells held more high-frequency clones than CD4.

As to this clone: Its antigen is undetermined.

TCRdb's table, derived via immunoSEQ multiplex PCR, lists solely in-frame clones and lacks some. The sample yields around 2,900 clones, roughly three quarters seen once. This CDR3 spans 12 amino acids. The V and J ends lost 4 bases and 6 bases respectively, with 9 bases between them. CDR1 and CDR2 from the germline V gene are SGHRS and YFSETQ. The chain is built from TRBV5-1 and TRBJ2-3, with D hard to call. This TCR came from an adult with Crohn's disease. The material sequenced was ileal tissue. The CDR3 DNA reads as TGCGCCAGCAGCCCTGCCCGGGATACGCAGTATTTT. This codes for CASSPARDTQYF. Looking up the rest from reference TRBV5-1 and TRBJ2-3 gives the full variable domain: KAGVTQTPRYLIKTRGQQVTLSCSPISGHRSVSWYQQTPGQGLQFLFEYFSETQRNKGNFPGRFSGRQFSNSRSEMNVSTLELGDSALYLCASSPARDTQYFGPGTRLTVL.